A selection of T cell receptor beta chains follows, all from one sample in a study of T cell repertoires in cytomegalovirus infection. Via MiXCR, TCRdb re-called the reads, giving one row per CDR3 protein. Among over 95,000 distinct CDR3 sequences listed, about 33% were seen once. Antigens for these TCRs are unknown. The source was CD8+ T cells from cultured PBMCs, collected from culture after CMV antigen stimulation. Receptor source: a human donor in good health (CMV status not recorded). Some clones in this sample may be carry-over from other donors' samples. The CDR3 runs from the conserved cysteine through the conserved F or W. The D gene is left open where the match is weak. Where a row states a size, it is once, few, many or the class of an expanded clone; other rows omit it.

v_gene	abundance	d_gene	j_gene	CDR3aa	CDR3nt
TRBV7-8	-	TRBD1	TRBJ2-3	CASSFRDRGADTQYF	TGTGCCAGCAGCTTCCGGGACAGGGGTGCAGATACGCAGTATTTT
TRBV12-3/TRBV12-4	many	-	TRBJ1-1	CASSFLHTEAFF	TGTGCCAGCAGTTTTCTACACACTGAAGCTTTCTTT
TRBV29-1	-	-	TRBJ2-1	CSVERAVYNEQFF	TGCAGCGTTGAAAGGGCAGTATACAATGAGCAGTTCTTC
TRBV20-1	-	TRBD1	TRBJ2-6	CSAGTGDSGANVLTF	TGCAGTGCCGGGACAGGGGACTCTGGGGCCAACGTCCTGACTTTC
TRBV4-3	few	-	TRBJ1-1	CASSQDEVGGIEAFF	TGCGCCAGCAGCCAAGATGAGGTTGGGGGGATTGAAGCTTTCTTT
TRBV7-9	many	-	TRBJ1-1	CASSLASRITEAFF	TGTGCCAGCAGCTTAGCGTCCAGAATAACTGAAGCTTTCTTT
TRBV6-8	-	-	TRBJ1-5	CASSSPDRSRYSNQPQQF	TGTGCCAGCAGTTCCCCCGACCGTTCCCGCTATAGCAATCAGCCCCAGCAATTT
TRBV7-9	few	-	TRBJ2-7	CASSLSRGTAYEQYF	TGTGCCAGCAGCTTATCTCGCGGGACAGCATACGAGCAGTACTTC
TRBV6-6	-	TRBD2	TRBJ2-3	CASSYSSSGVSTDTQYF	TGTGCCAGCAGTTACTCGTCTAGCGGCGTCAGCACAGATACGCAGTATTTT
TRBV7-6	-	-	TRBJ2-5	CASRERSNRDVEETQYF	TGTGCCAGCAGGGAGAGATCCAACAGGGATGTGGAAGAGACCCAGTACTTC
TRBV6-1	-	TRBD2	TRBJ2-7	CASSDLRGITLEQYF	TGTGCCAGCAGTGATTTGCGGGGGATAACGCTCGAGCAGTACTTC
TRBV14	many	-	TRBJ2-7	CASSQNYEQYF	TGTGCCAGCAGCCAAAACTACGAGCAGTACTTC
TRBV7-2	many	-	TRBJ1-2	CASSPTGFNYGYTF	TGTGCCAGCAGCCCAACAGGCTTCAACTATGGCTACACCTTC
TRBV27	-	TRBD1	TRBJ2-5	CASMGQRQETQYF	TGTGCCAGCATGGGACAGAGGCAAGAGACCCAGTACTTC
TRBV2	-	-	TRBJ1-5	CASSRFREAVVFQPQHF	TGTGCCAGCAGCCGCTTCAGGGAGGCAGTGGTTTTTCAGCCCCAGCATTTT
TRBV7-6	few	-	TRBJ2-3	CASSLGTPPVDTQYF	TGTGCCAGCAGCTTAGGAACCCCACCGGTAGATACGCAGTATTTT